This T cell receptor (beta chain) was sequenced during a study of T cells after yellow fever vaccination. Study summary: The SMART-Seq v4 Ultra Low Input method served to prepare the low-cell-number fractions.

TCRdb re-analysed the 5' RACE reads in MiXCR, keeping a single row per CDR3 protein. This sample has a few hundred thousand distinct CDR3 sequences, with 11% found just once. The clonotype originates from a young man who received the YFV17D yellow fever vaccine. Sequenced here: PBMCs, sampled on the day of the first yellow fever vaccination.

CDR3 bases: TGTGCCAGCACGTTCAGGCAACAAGAGACCCAGTACTTC. This translates into CASTFRQQETQYF. The chain combines TRBV7-6 with TRBJ2-5; D is uncertain. Germline CDR1 SGHVS, CDR2 FNYEAQ. This CDR3 has 13 amino acids. The ends were cut back, 7 bases at V and 2 bases at J, with 11 bases in the middle. Drawing the rest from reference TRBV7-6 and TRBJ2-5, the complete variable domain is GAGVSQSPRYKVTKRGQDVALRCDPISGHVSLYWYRQALGQGPEFLTYFNYEAQQDKSGLPNDRFSAERPEGSISTLTIQRTEQRDSAMYRCASTFRQQETQYFGPGTRLLVL.